Below are 8 T cell receptor beta chains sequenced from a single sample in a study of cytotoxic CD8 clonotypes in ibrutinib-treated CLL. TCRdb's copy holds only in-frame clones and misses some; the assay was immunoSEQ multiplex PCR. The table lists around 40,000 clones, around 70% of them singletons. The sequences come from PBMCs, collected at disease progression, from a patient treated with ibrutinib. These receptors were taken from a human donor with chronic lymphocytic leukemia.

This chain links TRBV6-1 with TRBJ2-2, with a possible D match to TRBD1 (6 bases). The CDR3 spans 14 residues. V was clipped by 1 base and J by 3 bases, with 6 bases between them. Germline CDR1 and CDR2: MNHNS and SASEGT. The CDR3 spells CASSEGQDTGELFF. The CDR3 coding sequence is TGTGCCAGCAGTGAAGGACAGGACACCGGGGAGCTGTTTTTT.

The genes are TRBV19 and TRBJ2-7; D is perhaps TRBD1 (5 bases). The CDR3 is 14 amino acids. The V and J ends lost 0 bases and 4 bases respectively, with 10 bases between them. Per germline, CDR1 LNHDA and CDR2 SQIVND (reference sequence). CDR3 protein: CASSIDSRQYEQYF. The CDR3 DNA is TGTGCCAGTAGTATAGATTCACGACAGTACGAGCAGTACTTC. The whole variable domain, remainder taken from reference TRBV19 and TRBJ2-7, is DGGITQSPKYLFRKEGQNVTLSCEQNLNHDAMYWYRQDPGQGLRLIYYSQIVNDFQKGDIAEGYSVSREKKESFPLTVTSAQKNPTAFYLCASSIDSRQYEQYFGPGTRLTVT.

This clone was recorded only once. The chain combines TRBV19 with TRBJ1-1; D not resolved. Germline V gene lookup returns CDR1 LNHDA and CDR2 SQIVND (reference sequence). The V and J ends lost 7 bases and 3 bases respectively, with 12 bases between them. CDR3 length: 13 amino acids. CDR3 DNA: TGTGCCAGTATCTCCTACACGGACACTGAAGCTTTCTTT. It yields the protein CASISYTDTEAFF.

The V gene is TRBV6-5, the J gene TRBJ2-7, with 11 bases fitting TRBD1. The ends lost 0 bases at V and 4 bases at J; junction bases unmatched: 5. This CDR3 spans 16 amino acids. The germline CDR1 and CDR2 sequences are MNHEY and SVGAGI. The CDR3 protein is CASSYSYRDRGYEQYF. The CDR3 bases are TGTGCCAGCAGTTACTCCTACCGGGACAGGGGGTACGAGCAGTACTTC.

The chain couples TRBV9 to TRBJ2-7; D may be TRBD1 or TRBD2 (5 bases each). V was shortened by 5 bases and J by 5 bases, with 17 bases between the two germline ends. The length of the CDR3 is 14 residues. Germline V CDR1 and CDR2: SGDLS, YYNGEE. In DNA form, the CDR3 reads TGTGCCAGCAGTACCTCAGGGAGATTCGACGAGCAGTACTTC. This gives the protein CASSTSGRFDEQYF.

V and J are TRBV30 and TRBJ1-1; possibly TRBD1 for D (5 bases). The ends were cut back, 8 bases at V and 10 bases at J, with 29 bases in the middle. Germline V gives CDR1 GTSNPN, CDR2 SVGIG (reference sequence). The CDR3 length is 15 residues. The CDR3 loop reads CAGRAQGTVSRVAFF. DNA for the CDR3: TGTGCCGGAAGAGCGCAGGGTACTGTCTCGCGCGTAGCTTTCTTT.

The sample holds one count of this clone. The chain combines TRBV15 with TRBJ1-1; D not certain. CDR3 length equals 13 residues. Germline V gene lookup returns CDR1 LNHNV and CDR2 YYDKDF (reference sequence). Trimming removed 5 bases from V and 3 bases from J, with 10 bases in between. The CDR3 DNA is TGTGCCACCAGCCTTACCGGGGACACTGAAGCTTTCTTT. Protein product: CATSLTGDTEAFF.

This chain connects TRBV19 to TRBJ1-4, with D uncertain. Trimming shortened V by 7 bases and J by 5 bases, and 20 bases separated the two germline ends. The germline CDR1 and CDR2 sequences are LNHDA and SQIVND (reference sequence). This CDR3 contains 16 residues. The CDR3 here is CASTTSGRASNEKLFF. The CDR3 bases are TGTGCCAGTACCACATCCGGCCGGGCTAGCAATGAAAAACTGTTTTTT. Full variable domain (outside the CDR3, taken from reference TRBV19 and TRBJ1-4): DGGITQSPKYLFRKEGQNVTLSCEQNLNHDAMYWYRQDPGQGLRLIYYSQIVNDFQKGDIAEGYSVSREKKESFPLTVTSAQKNPTAFYLCASTTSGRASNEKLFFGSGTQLSVL.